The rows below give T cell receptor beta chains drawn from one sample of a study of lymphopenia after photon versus proton radiotherapy. Generated by immunoSEQ multiplex PCR, the TCRdb table keeps only in-frame clones and is missing some. The sample lists under 7,000 clones; approximately 90% were seen once. The starting material was peripheral blood, obtained from a patient treated with photon-based radiotherapy. Every receptor here comes from a man between 60 and 75 years old with cholangiocarcinoma. Each CDR3 is given with its conserved first and last residue. A D gene is named only where the DNA matches it firmly. For some rows the clone size is stated as once, few or many, or as a class when expanded; others skip it.

j_call v_call d_call clone_size cdr3_aa cdr3_nt
TRBJ1-5 TRBV19 NA NA CASSIARSQPQHF TGTGCCAGTAGTATAGCGAGATCTCAGCCCCAGCATTTT
TRBJ1-2 TRBV2 TRBD1 few CASSKVAYGDSWGYTF TGTGCCAGCAGTAAAGTCGCCTATGGGGACAGCTGGGGCTACACCTTC
TRBJ2-7 TRBV27 TRBD2 NA CASSLSAGERGDYEQYF TGTGCCAGCAGTTTATCCGCCGGAGAGCGGGGGGACTACGAGCAGTACTTC
TRBJ2-3 TRBV4-3 NA NA CASSQAARPGRGDTQYF TGCGCCAGCAGCCAAGCCGCAAGGCCGGGTCGCGGAGATACGCAGTATTTT
TRBJ1-1 TRBV28 NA NA CASSLIGGLNTEAFF TGTGCCAGCAGTTTAATAGGCGGACTGAACACTGAAGCTTTCTTT
TRBJ2-1 TRBV11-3 NA NA CASSYSVVNEQFF TGTGCCAGCAGCTACTCAGTGGTAAATGAGCAGTTCTTC
TRBJ2-5 TRBV11-3 TRBD2 NA CASSRGLAGGQETQYF TGTGCCAGCAGCCGAGGACTAGCGGGGGGGCAAGAGACCCAGTACTTC
TRBJ1-3 TRBV7-9 NA NA CASSLTGFQSGNTIYF TGTGCCAGCAGCTTAACAGGGTTCCAATCTGGAAACACCATATATTTT
TRBJ2-1 TRBV6-6 TRBD2 NA CASSQGGPTYNEQFF TGTGCCAGCAGCCAGGGAGGGCCGACCTACAATGAGCAGTTCTTC
TRBJ2-1 TRBV28 NA NA CASTLAGDYNEQFF TGTGCCAGCACCTTGGCAGGAGACTACAATGAGCAGTTCTTC
TRBJ1-3 TRBV5-4 NA NA CASSLERAGNTIYF TGTGCCAGCAGCTTAGAAAGGGCTGGAAACACCATATATTTT
TRBJ1-1 TRBV7-7 NA NA CASSKITSGLSSPEAFF TGTGCTAGCAGCAAAATTACCTCCGGGTTGTCTTCCCCTGAAGCTTTCTTT
TRBJ1-5 TRBV18 NA NA CASSPQRGNQPQHF TGTGCCAGCTCACCACAGAGGGGCAATCAGCCCCAGCATTTT
TRBJ2-7 TRBV10-3 NA NA CAISVGPLYEQYF TGTGCCATCAGTGTGGGACCTCTTTACGAGCAGTACTTC
TRBJ2-7 TRBV14 NA NA CASSQVGPDEQYF TGTGCCAGCAGCCAAGTGGGGCCTGACGAGCAGTACTTC
TRBJ2-7 TRBV11-3 NA NA CASSLESGAAYEQYF TGTGCCAGCAGCTTAGAGTCAGGGGCGGCCTACGAGCAGTACTTC
TRBJ2-5 TRBV7-6 TRBD2 large CASSLEDSGRWAETQYF TGTGCCAGCAGCTTAGAAGATAGCGGGAGATGGGCCGAGACCCAGTACTTC
TRBJ2-7 TRBV28 NA NA CASSFSKPGGEQYF TGTGCCAGCAGTTTTTCCAAGCCCGGTGGCGAGCAGTACTTC
TRBJ2-1 TRBV9 TRBD2 NA CASSPGLAGGNNEQFF TGTGCCAGCAGCCCCGGACTAGCGGGAGGCAACAATGAGCAGTTCTTC
TRBJ1-1 TRBV5-1 TRBD1 once CASSTRTGLEAFF TGCGCCAGCAGCACCCGGACAGGACTTGAAGCTTTCTTT
TRBJ2-1 TRBV28 TRBD2 NA CASSLESSGTDNEQFF TGTGCCAGCAGTTTAGAGAGTAGCGGGACCGACAATGAGCAGTTCTTC
TRBJ1-1 TRBV19 NA NA CASSIGVGGTEAFF TGTGCCAGTAGTATTGGGGTTGGGGGCACTGAAGCTTTCTTT
TRBJ1-1 TRBV7-3 NA NA CASSWALNTEAFF TGTGCCAGCAGTTGGGCCCTGAACACTGAAGCTTTCTTT
TRBJ1-2 TRBV28 TRBD1 NA CASSYRGDYGYTF TGTGCCAGCAGTTACAGGGGAGACTATGGCTACACCTTC
TRBJ2-3 TRBV11-2 NA NA CASSSTRGSTDTQYF TGTGCCAGCAGTTCTACCAGGGGTAGCACAGATACGCAGTATTTT
TRBJ2-7 TRBV11-3 TRBD1 NA CASSVKAGTELYF TGTGCCAGCAGCGTAAAAGCCGGGACAGAGTTGTACTTC
TRBJ1-1 TRBV5-1 TRBD1 NA CASSLSRGRTEAFF TGCGCCAGCAGCTTGTCTAGGGGGCGCACTGAAGCTTTCTTT
TRBJ1-2 TRBV2 TRBD1 NA CASLATGGIYGYTF TGTGCCAGCCTTGCGACAGGGGGCATCTATGGCTACACCTTC
TRBJ2-7 TRBV4-1 TRBD1 NA CASSQDAGTELLYEQYF TGCGCCAGCAGCCAAGATGCCGGGACAGAATTATTGTACGAGCAGTACTTC
TRBJ1-1 TRBV19 NA NA CASSRGQFTEAFF TGTGCCAGTAGTAGGGGACAATTCACTGAAGCTTTCTTT
TRBJ2-7 TRBV15 NA NA CATSDPTREHEQYF TGTGCCACCAGCGACCCCACAAGGGAACACGAGCAGTACTTC
TRBJ1-1 TRBV28 NA NA CASRLPGLNTEAFF TGTGCCAGCCGTCTTCCGGGCTTGAACACTGAAGCTTTCTTT
TRBJ2-4 TRBV6-1 TRBD1 NA CASIGQGLAKNIQYF TGTGCCAGCATTGGACAGGGCCTAGCCAAAAACATTCAGTACTTC
TRBJ2-1 TRBV14 TRBD1 NA CASSQEQGAVHNEQFF TGTGCCAGCAGCCAGGAACAGGGGGCTGTCCACAATGAGCAGTTCTTC